The T cell receptor (beta chain) under discussion was sequenced for a study of vaccination and CD4 T cells after COVID-19. The trim removed 3 bases at V and 6 bases at J, leaving 7 bases unmatched. CDR3 length: 16 residues. The V gene's germline CDR1 is MNHEY and CDR2 SMNVEV (reference sequence). To note about this clonotype: Its target is not known.

Scientists ran DNA taken from cultured CD4+ T cells through the Oncomine TCR Beta short-read assay for sequencing. From the PCR reads, TCRdb called clonotypes with MiXCR, one entry per CDR3 protein. The sample has about 16,000 distinct CDR3 sequences, approximately 62% seen once. Treatment indicated: roughly 10-day PBMC culture with coronavirus spike peptide pools or control peptides (ViraFEST assay). Specimen: CD4+ T cells from blood, cultured in vitro. This chain links TRBV27 with TRBJ2-1; 11 bases fit TRBD2. The TCR sequence derives from a human donor who had recovered from COVID-19. In DNA, the CDR3 is TGTGCCAGCAGTTTCCTTCCTAGCGGGAGGACCAATGAGCAGTTCTTC. It codes for CASSFLPSGRTNEQFF.